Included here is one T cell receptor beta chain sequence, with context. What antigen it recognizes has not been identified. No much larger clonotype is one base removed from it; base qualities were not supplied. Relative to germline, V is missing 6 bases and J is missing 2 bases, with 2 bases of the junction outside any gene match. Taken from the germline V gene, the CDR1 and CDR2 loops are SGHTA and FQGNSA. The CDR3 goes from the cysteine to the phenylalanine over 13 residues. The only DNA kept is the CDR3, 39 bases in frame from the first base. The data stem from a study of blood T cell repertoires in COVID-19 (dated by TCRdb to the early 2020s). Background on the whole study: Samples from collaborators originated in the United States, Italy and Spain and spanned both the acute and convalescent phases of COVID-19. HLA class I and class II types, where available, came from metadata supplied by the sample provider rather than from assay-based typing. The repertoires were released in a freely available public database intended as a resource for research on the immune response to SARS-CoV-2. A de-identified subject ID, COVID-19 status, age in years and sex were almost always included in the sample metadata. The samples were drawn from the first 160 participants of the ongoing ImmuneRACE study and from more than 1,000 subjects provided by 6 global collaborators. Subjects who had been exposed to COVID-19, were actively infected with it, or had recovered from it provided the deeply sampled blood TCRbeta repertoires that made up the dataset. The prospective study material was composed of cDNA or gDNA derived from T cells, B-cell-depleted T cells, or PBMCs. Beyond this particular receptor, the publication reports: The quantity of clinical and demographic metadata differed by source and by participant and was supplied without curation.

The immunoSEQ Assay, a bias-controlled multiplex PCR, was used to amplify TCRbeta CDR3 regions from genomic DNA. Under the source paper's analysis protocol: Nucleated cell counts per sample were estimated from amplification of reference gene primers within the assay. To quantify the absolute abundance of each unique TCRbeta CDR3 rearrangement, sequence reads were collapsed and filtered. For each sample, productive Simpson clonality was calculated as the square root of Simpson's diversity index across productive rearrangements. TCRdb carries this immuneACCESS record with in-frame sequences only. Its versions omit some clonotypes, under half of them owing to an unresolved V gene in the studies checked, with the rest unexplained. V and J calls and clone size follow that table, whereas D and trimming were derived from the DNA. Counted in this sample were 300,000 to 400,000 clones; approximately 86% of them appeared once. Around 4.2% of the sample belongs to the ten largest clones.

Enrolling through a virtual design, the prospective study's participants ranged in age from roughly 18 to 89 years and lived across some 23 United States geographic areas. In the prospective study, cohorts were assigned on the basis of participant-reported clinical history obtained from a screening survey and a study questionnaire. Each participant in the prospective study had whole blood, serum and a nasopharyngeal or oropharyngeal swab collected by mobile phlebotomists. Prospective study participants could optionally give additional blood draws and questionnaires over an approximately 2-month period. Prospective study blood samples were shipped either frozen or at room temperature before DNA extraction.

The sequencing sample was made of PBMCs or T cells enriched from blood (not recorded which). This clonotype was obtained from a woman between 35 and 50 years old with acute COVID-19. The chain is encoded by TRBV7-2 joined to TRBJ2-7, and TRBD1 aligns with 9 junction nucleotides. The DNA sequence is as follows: TGTGCCAGCAGGGGACAGGGAACCTACGAGCAGTACTTC. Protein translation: CASRGQGTYEQYF.